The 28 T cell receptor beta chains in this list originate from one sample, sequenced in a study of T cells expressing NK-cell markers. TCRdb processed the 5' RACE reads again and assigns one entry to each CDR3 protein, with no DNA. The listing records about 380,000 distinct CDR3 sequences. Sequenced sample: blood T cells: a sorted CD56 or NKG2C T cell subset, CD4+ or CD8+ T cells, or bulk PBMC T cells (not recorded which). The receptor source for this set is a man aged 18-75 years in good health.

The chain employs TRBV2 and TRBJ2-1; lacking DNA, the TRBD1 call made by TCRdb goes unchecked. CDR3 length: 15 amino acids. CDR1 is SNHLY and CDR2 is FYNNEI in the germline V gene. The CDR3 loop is CASSAQAGGMNEQFF.

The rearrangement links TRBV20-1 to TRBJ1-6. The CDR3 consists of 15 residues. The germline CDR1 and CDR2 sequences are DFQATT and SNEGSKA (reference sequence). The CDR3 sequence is CSARRQKAGNSPLHF.

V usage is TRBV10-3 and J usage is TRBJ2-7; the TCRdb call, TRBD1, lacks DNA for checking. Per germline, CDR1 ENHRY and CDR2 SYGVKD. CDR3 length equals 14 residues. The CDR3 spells CAISQTGNSYEQYF.

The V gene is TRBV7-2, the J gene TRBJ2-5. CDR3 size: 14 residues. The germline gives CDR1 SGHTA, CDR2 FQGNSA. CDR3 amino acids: CASSPTYTDETQYF.

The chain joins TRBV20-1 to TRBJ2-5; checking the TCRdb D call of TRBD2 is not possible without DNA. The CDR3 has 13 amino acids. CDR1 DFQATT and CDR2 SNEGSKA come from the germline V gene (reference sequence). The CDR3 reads CSARVAGAETQYF.

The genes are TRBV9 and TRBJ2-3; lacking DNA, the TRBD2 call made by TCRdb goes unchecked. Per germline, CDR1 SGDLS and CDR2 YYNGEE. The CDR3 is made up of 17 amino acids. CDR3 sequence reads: CASSPQAQAGLTDTQYF.

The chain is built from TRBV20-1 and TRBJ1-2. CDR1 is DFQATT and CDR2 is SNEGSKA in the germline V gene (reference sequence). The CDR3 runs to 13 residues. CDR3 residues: CSARAGYPYGYTF.

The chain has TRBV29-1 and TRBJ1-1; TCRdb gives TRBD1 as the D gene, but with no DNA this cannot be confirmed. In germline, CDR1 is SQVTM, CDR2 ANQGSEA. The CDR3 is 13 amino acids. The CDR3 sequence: CSAARGSGTEAFF.

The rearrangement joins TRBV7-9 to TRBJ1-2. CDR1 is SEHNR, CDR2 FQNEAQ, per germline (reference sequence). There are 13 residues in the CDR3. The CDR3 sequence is CASRYGTAVGYTF.

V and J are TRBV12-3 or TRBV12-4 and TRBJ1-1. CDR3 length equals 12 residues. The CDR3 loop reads CASNSRGTEAFF.

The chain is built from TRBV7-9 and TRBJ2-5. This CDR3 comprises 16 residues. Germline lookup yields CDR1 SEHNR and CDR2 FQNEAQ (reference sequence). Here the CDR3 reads CASSLSAALRQGTQYF.

This CDR3 reads CASSPPGLDRFF. The chain combines TRBV28 with TRBJ2-1; the D call from TCRdb, TRBD2, cannot be confirmed without DNA. In germline, CDR1 is MDHEN, CDR2 SYDVKM. The CDR3 runs to 12 residues.

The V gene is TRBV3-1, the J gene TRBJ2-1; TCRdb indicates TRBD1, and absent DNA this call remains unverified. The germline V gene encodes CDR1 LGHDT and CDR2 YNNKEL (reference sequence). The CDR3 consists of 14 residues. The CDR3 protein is CASSQRQGSGEQFF.

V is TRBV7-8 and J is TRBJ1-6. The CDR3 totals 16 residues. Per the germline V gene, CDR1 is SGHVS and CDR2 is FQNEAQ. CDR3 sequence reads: CASSSVALSYNSPLHF. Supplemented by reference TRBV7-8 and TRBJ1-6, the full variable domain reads GAGVSQSPRYKVAKRGQDVALRCDPISGHVSLFWYQQALGQGPEFLTYFQNEAQLDKSGLPSDRFFAERPEGSVSTLKIQRTQQEDSAVYLCASSSVALSYNSPLHFGNGTRLTVT.

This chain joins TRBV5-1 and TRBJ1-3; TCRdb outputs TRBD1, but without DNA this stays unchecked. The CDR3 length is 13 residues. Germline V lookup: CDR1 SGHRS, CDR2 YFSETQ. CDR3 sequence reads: CASSEQGLNTIYF.

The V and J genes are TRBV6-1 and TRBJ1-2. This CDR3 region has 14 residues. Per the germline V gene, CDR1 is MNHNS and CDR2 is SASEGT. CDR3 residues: CASSDSGWLDGYTF.

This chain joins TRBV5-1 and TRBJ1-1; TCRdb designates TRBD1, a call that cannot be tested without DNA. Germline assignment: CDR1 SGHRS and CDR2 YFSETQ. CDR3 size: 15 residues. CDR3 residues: CASHGDRGARGEAFF.

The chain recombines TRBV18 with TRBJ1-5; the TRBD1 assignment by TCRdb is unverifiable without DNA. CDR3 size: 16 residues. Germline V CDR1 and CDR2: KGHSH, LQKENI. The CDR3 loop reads CASSPSQQGLGQPQHF.

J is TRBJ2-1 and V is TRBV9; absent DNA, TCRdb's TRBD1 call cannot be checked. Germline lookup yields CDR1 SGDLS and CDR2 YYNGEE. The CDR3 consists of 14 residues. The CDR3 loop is CASSRRGENNEQFF.

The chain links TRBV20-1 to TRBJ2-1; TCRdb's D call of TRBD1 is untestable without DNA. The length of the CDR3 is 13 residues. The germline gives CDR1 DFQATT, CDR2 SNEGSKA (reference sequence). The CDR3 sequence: CSVYGQTYNEQFF.

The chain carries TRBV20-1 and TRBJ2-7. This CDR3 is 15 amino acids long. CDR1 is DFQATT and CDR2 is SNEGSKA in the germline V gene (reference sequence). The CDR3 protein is CSARDSALPTYEQYF.

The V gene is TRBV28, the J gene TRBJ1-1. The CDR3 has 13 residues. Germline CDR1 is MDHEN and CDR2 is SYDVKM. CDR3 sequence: CASVRLSNTEAFF.

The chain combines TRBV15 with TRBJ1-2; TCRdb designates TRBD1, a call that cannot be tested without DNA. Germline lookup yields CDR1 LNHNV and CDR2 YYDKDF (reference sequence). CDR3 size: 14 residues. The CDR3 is CATSSSGTLRGYTF. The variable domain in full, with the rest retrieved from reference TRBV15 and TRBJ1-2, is DAMVIQNPRYQVTQFGKPVTLSCSQTLNHNVMYWYQQKSSQAPKLLFHYYDKDFNNEADTPDNFQSRRPNTSFCFLDIRSPGLGDTAMYLCATSSSGTLRGYTFGSGTRLTVV.

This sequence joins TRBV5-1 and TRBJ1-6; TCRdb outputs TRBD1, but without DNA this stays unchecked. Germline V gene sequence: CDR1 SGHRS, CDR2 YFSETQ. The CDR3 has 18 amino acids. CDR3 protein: CASSARDALSSYNSPLHF.

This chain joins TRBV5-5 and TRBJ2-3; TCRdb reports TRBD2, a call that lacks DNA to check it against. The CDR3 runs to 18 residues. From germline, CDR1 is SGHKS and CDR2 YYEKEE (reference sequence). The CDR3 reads CASNPRASGGLSTDTQYF. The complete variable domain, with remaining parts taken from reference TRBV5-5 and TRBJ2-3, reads DAGVTQSPTHLIKTRGQQVTLRCSPISGHKSVSWYQQVLGQGPQFIFQYYEKEERGRGNFPDRFSARQFPNYSSELNVNALLLGDSALYLCASNPRASGGLSTDTQYFGPGTRLTVL.

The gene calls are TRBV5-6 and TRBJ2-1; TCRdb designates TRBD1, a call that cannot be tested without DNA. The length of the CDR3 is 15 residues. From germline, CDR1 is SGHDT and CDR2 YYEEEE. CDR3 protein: CASSLDGTKDNEQFF.

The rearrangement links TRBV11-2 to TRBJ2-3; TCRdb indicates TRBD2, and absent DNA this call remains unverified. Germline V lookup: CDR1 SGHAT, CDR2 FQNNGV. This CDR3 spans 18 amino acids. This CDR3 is CASSLVSSGGASADTQYF.

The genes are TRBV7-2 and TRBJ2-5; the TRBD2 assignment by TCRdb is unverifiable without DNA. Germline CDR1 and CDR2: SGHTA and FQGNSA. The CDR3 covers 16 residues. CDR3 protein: CASSHATGGGQETQYF. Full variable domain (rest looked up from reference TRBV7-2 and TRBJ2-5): GAGVSQSPSNKVTEKGKDVELRCDPISGHTALYWYRQSLGQGLEFLIYFQGNSAPDKSGLPSDRFSAERTGGSVSTLTIQRTQQEDSAVYLCASSHATGGGQETQYFGPGTRLLVL.